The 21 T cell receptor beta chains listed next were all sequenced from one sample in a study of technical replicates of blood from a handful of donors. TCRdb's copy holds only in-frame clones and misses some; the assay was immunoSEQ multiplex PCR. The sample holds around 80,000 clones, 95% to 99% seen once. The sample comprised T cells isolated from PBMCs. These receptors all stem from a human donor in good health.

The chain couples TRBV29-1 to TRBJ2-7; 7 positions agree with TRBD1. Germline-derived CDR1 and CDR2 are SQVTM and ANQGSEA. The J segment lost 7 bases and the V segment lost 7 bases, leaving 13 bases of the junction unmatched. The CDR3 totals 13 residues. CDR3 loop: CSGRDRVTLEQYF. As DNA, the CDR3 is TGCAGCGGCCGGGACAGAGTAACCTTGGAGCAGTACTTC.

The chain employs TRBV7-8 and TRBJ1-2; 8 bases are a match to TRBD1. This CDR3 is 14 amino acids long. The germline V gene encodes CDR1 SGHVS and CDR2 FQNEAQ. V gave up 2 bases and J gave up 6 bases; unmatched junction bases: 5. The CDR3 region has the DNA TGTGCCAGCAGCTTACTCACAGGGGGAGATGGCTACACCTTC. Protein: CASSLLTGGDGYTF.

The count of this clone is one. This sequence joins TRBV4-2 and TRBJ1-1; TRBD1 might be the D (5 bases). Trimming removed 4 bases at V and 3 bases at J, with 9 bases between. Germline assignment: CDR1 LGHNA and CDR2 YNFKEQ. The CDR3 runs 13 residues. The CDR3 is CASSLPGDTEAFF. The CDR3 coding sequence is TGTGCCAGCAGCCTTCCGGGGGACACTGAAGCTTTCTTT.

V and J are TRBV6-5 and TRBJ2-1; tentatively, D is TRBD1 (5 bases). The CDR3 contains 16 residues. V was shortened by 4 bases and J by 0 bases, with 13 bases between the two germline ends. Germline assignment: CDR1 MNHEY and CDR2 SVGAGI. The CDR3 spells CASSLTTVSSYNEQFF. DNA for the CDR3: TGTGCCAGCAGTTTAACGACAGTTAGCTCCTACAATGAGCAGTTCTTC.

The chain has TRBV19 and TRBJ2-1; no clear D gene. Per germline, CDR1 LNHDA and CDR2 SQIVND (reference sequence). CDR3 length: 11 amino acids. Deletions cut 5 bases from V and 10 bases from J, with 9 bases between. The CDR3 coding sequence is TGTGCCAGTAGTGAGCGAGAGGAGCAGTTCTTC. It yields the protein CASSEREEQFF.

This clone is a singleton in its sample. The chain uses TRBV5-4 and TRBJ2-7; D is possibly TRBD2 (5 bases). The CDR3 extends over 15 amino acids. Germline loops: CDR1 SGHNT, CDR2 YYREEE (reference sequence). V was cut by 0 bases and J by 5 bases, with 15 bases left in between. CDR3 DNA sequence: TGTGCCAGCAGCTTGGATCCCGGGATGAGGAACGAGCAGTACTTC. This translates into CASSLDPGMRNEQYF.

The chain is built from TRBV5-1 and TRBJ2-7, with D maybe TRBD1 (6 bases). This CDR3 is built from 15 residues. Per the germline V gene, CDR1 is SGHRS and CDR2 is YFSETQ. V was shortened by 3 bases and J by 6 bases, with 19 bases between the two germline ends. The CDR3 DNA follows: TGCGCCAGCAGCTCCGGTTGGCAGGGGTTTTCCGAGCAGTACTTC. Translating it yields CASSSGWQGFSEQYF.

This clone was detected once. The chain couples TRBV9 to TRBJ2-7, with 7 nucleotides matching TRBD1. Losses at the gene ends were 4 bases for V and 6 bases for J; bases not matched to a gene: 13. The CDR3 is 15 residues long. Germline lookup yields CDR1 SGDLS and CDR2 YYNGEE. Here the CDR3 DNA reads TGTGCCAGCAGCAGATACCGGGACAGCCCCATCGAGCAGTACTTC. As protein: CASSRYRDSPIEQYF.

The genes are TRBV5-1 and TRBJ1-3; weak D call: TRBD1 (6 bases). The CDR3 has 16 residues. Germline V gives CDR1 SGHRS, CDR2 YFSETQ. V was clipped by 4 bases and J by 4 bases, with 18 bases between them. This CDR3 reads CASSPYRVFSGNTIYF. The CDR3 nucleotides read TGCGCCAGCAGCCCATACAGGGTTTTTTCAGGAAACACCATATATTTT.

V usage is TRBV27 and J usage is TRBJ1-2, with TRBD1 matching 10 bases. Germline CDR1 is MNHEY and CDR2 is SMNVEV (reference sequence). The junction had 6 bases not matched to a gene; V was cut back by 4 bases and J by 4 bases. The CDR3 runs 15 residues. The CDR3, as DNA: TGTGCCAGCAGTTCTTGGGACAGGGGTCTCTATGGCTACACCTTC. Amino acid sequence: CASSSWDRGLYGYTF.

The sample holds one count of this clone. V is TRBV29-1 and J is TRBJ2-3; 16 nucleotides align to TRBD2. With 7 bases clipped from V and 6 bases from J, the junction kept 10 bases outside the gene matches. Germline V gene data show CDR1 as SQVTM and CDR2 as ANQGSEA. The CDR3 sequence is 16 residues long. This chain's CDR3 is CSGVGLAGGMGDTQYF. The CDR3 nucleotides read TGCAGCGGCGTGGGACTAGCGGGAGGGATGGGTGATACGCAGTATTTT.

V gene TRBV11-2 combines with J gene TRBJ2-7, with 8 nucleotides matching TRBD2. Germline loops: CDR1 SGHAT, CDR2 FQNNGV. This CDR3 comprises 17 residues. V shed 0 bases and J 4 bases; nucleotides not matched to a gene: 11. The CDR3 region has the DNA TGTGCCAGCAGCTTAGATTCGGTACTAGCGGATATTTACGAGCAGTACTTC. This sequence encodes CASSLDSVLADIYEQYF. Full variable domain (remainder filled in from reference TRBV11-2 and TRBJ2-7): EAGVAQSPRYKIIEKRQSVAFWCNPISGHATLYWYQQILGQGPKLLIQFQNNGVVDDSQLPKDRFSAERLKGVDSTLKIQPAKLEDSAVYLCASSLDSVLADIYEQYFGPGTRLTVT.

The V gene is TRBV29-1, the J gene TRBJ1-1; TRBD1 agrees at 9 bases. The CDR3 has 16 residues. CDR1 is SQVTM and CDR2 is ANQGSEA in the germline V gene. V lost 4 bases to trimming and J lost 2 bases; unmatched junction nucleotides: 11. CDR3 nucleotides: TGCAGCGTTGGGGGCCCGGGACAGGGTCGAAACACTGAAGCTTTCTTT. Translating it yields CSVGGPGQGRNTEAFF.

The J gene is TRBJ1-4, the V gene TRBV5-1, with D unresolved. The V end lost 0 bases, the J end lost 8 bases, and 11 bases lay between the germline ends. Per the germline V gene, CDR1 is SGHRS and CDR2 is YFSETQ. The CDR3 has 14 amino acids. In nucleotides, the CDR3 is TGCGCCAGCAGCTTGGGGGTCGAGAGGGAAAAACTGTTTTTT. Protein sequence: CASSLGVEREKLFF.

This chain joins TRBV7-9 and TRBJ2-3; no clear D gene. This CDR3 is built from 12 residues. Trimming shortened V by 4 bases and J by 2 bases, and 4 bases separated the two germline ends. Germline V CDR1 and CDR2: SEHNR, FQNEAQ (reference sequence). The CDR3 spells CASSYITDTQYF. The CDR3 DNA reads TGTGCCAGCAGCTACATCACAGATACGCAGTATTTT.

The CDR3 loop reads CASSGTGVARYEQFF. The CDR3 bases are TGTGCCAGCAGCGGCACAGGGGTGGCCCGGTATGAGCAGTTCTTC. The V and J genes are TRBV5-5 and TRBJ2-1; TRBD1 matches 7 bases. The CDR3 has 15 residues. Per germline, CDR1 SGHKS and CDR2 YYEKEE (reference sequence). Trimming removed 4 bases from V and 8 bases from J; junction bases left unmatched: 12.

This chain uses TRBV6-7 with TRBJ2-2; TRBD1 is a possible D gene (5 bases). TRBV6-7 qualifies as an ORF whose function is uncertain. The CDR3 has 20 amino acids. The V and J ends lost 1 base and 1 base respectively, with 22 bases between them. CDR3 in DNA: TGTGCCAGCAGTTACTTAACTTACAGGAAAGAGGAACGGAACACCGGGGAGCTGTTTTTT. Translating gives CASSYLTYRKEERNTGELFF.

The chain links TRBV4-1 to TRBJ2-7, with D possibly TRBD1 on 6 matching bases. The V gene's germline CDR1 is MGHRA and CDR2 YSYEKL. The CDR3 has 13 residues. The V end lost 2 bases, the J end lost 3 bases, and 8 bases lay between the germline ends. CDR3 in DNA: TGCGCCAGCAGCCAACTGGACAGCTACGAGCAGTACTTC. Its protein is CASSQLDSYEQYF.

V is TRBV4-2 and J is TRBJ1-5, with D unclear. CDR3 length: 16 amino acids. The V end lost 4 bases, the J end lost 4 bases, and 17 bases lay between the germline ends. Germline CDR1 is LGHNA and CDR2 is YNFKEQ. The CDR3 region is CASSRGVTGFNQPQHF. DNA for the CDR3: TGTGCCAGCAGCCGTGGAGTGACGGGTTTTAATCAGCCCCAGCATTTT.

The CDR3 is CASSRDREGAEAFF. The CDR3 DNA sequence: TGTGCCAGCAGTAGGGACAGGGAAGGGGCTGAAGCTTTCTTT. V gene TRBV6-5 combines with J gene TRBJ1-1; 9 nucleotides align to TRBD1. The CDR3 spans 14 residues. Germline V lookup: CDR1 MNHEY, CDR2 SVGAGI. V lost 5 bases and J lost 6; bases outside the gene matches: 7.

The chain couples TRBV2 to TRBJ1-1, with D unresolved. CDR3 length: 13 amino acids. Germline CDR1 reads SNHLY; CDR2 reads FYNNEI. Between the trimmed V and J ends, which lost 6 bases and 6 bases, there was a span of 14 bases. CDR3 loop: CASSLRQLSEAFF. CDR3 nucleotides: TGTGCCAGCAGCTTAAGACAACTCTCTGAAGCTTTCTTT.